The clone carrying this TCR beta chain is a singleton in its sample. Germline V gives CDR1 GTSNPN, CDR2 SVGIG (reference sequence). Trimming removed 2 bases from V and 4 bases from J, with 11 bases in between. CDR3 size: 13 residues. This sample was taken from a study of CD8 T cells in Susac syndrome. Sequencing of TCR beta covered CD8+ and CD4+ T cells obtained from blood. The authors negatively isolated CD8+ and CD4+ T cells and FACS-enriched TEMRA cells. Roughly 0.45 to 1 ug RNA was reverse transcribed with random hexamers. In TCRdb, the immunoSEQ multiplex PCR reads were re-called with MiXCR into one record per CDR3 protein. Of about 300,000 distinct CDR3 sequences in the sample, approximately 84% were seen once.

Material for sequencing was CD8+ T cells from PBMCs. This sequence originates from a human donor with multiple sclerosis. This chain uses TRBV30 with TRBJ1-2; D is unresolved. This CDR3 reads CAWSSVRIYGYTF. CDR3 nucleotide sequence: TGTGCCTGGAGTTCAGTCAGAATCTATGGCTACACCTTC.